This TCR beta chain was documented in a study of T cell clusters in autoimmune cytopenias (dated by TCRdb to about 2019). For the wider study: Of the 43 healthy donor controls, approximately 22 were female, and the group had a mean age of around 51 years and a median age of 59 years. Per sample, TRB sequencing gave a median depth of around 53,000 reads and a median of 2,350 distinct TRB clonotypes. Alongside healthy, CLL and autoimmune hepatitis controls, autoimmune cytopenia patients had their peripheral blood TRB and IGH repertoires sequenced at active disease and again during treatment follow-up. The study aimed to test whether autoimmune cytopenia patients carry a disease-specific immune repertoire signature usable as a blood-based biomarker. Controls were approximately 25 age-matched healthy donors for primary cytopenia and about 14 age-matched CLL patients for secondary cytopenia. Repertoires from autoimmune hepatitis patients were compared with those of about two dozen healthy donors matched for age and sex. The full study reports these points: GLIPH suggested that primary autoimmune cytopenia patients lacked physiological T cell clusters: 50 to 55 clusters were exclusive to healthy donors versus some 18 exclusive to patients. The cluster-lack signature was not observed for secondary cytopenia versus CLL, as the signature was apparently masked by the dominant lymphoma-associated repertoire. The TRB repertoire shifts, including less even repertoires in secondary cytopenia and CLL, mostly reflected lymphoma bias and not autoimmunity. The T cell clusters were only ever defined in silico, so experimental validation of their functional role was still needed. Compared with active autoimmune hepatitis patients, healthy donors had almost three times as many exclusive TRB clusters, a finding consistent with an autoimmunity-wide signature.

On this clonotype: Its cognate antigen has yet to be identified.

Each sample's TRB amplification started from 250 ng of peripheral blood genomic DNA, which corresponds to around 36,000 genome equivalents. Reading the germline V gene gives CDR1 SGHAT and CDR2 FQNNGV. Including cysteine and phenylalanine, the CDR3 has 15 amino acids. No nucleotide data were recorded. TRB rearrangements were amplified by multiplex PCR using a touch-down protocol with TRB-A and TRB-B primer pools mixed in one tube. Illumina adapters and sample indices were added to the amplicons through two consecutive PCR reactions performed with Phusion HS II polymerase. The amplicons were gel-purified using the NucleoSpin Gel and PCR Clean-up kit, after which quantification was performed by Qubit and quality was checked on an Agilent 2100 Bioanalyzer. Sequencing of the libraries was done on an Illumina MiSeq with 600-cycle, single-indexed, paired-end runs. Regarding the original processing steps: MiXCR version 2.1.12, together with the default MiXCR reference library, was used to align and assemble the TRB reads. Each unique CDR3 nucleotide sequence defined a clone, and only productive sequences with at least two reads were analysed. Alpha-parameterized diversity profiles (alpha 0 to 5), including the Shannon (alpha 1) and Simpson (alpha 2) indices, were computed with an R script to assess repertoire diversity. Combinatorial TRB VJ usage was computed with the tcR package and compared between cohorts by principal component analysis with ade4. Using GLIPH, TCRbeta CDR3s were clustered on pairs of cohorts matched for age and read depth, and a Wilcoxon test was used to compare cluster frequencies. Each entry corresponds to one CDR3 protein sequence from reads that TCRdb reprocessed, and DNA is not given. None of the V and J calls come from the authors' own analysis; TCRdb made them. The sample table on file contains about 5,000 distinct CDR3 sequences. Around 28% of the sample comes from the top ten.

In addition, the sample was reused for a study of T cell repertoires in aging, cancer and after chemotherapy. As that second study puts it: Six donor age groups were covered, ranging from 30 or younger up to 70 or older, and each group contained at least three individuals. Control TCR repertoires from healthy donors were recorded across several months to years, and re-sampling revealed clear clonal overlap. Approximately 10 million TCR reads were contained in the full dataset. Compared with age-matched healthy donors, untreated patients with hematological or solid cancers had significantly lower TCR diversity and higher clonality in blood. Declining TCR diversity with age in healthy donors was mainly explained by loss of richness; in cancer patients, loss of evenness also contributed. In both cancer cohorts, median generation probability rose over the chemotherapy interval, which suggests that the repertoire was reconstituted through rebound thymic output. According to the authors, the repertoire data do not permit conclusions about immunological memory after chemotherapy. To examine immunoaging and T cell reconstitution after chemotherapy, the study profiled TCR beta repertoires in peripheral blood from healthy donors and cancer patients. Alongside around 97 healthy donors serving as a reference group, the cohort included 218 cancer patients, of whom some 91 had hematological cancers and approximately 120 had solid cancers. Processing of the TRB sequences was carried out with MiXCR versions 2.12 and 3.0.5. The repertoire metrics were Shannon diversity, evenness, clonality (calculated as one minus evenness), and diversity profiles parameterized by alpha from 0 to 5. The IGoR algorithm was used to calculate generation probabilities of clones in the paired pre- and post-chemotherapy samples.

This chain joins TRBV11-2 to TRBJ2-5; without DNA, the TCRdb call of TRBD2 cannot be checked. Sequencing was carried out using peripheral blood. The TCR comes from a human donor in good health. CDR3 protein: CASSPQDLATETQYF.